These T cell receptor beta chains were read from a single sample in a study of blood T cell repertoires in COVID-19. Generated by immunoSEQ multiplex PCR, the TCRdb table keeps only in-frame clones and is missing some. The table includes roughly 18,000 clones, about 88% detected once. The sequencing input was peripheral blood. These receptors were taken from a man in his forties with active COVID-19. CDR3s include the opening cysteine and the closing phenylalanine or tryptophan. The D gene is left open where the match is weak. Only part of the rows carry a size: once, few, many, or a class if the clone is expanded.

CDR3 DNA: TGTGCCAGCAGTAGCGGGAGAGGGTACGAGCAGTACTTC; CDR3 protein: CASSSGRGYEQYF; clone size: few; V gene: TRBV6-5; J gene: TRBJ2-7; D gene: TRBD2
CDR3 DNA: TGTGCCAGCAGCTTTTCAGTGAAAGAGACCCAGTACTTC; CDR3 protein: CASSFSVKETQYF; clone size: .; V gene: TRBV7-6; J gene: TRBJ2-5; D gene: .
CDR3 DNA: TGTGCCAGCAGGGGGGCCTGGGACAGGAGCTCCTACGAGCAGTACTTC; CDR3 protein: CASRGAWDRSSYEQYF; clone size: .; V gene: TRBV2; J gene: TRBJ2-7; D gene: TRBD1
CDR3 DNA: TGTGCCACCAGTGATTTCAACGGGACTAGCGGACCAAACTCCTACGAGCAGTACTTC; CDR3 protein: CATSDFNGTSGPNSYEQYF; clone size: .; V gene: TRBV24-1; J gene: TRBJ2-7; D gene: TRBD2
CDR3 DNA: TGTGCCAGCAGTTACCGCAAGACAGGGGTTTCTGGAAACACCATATATTTT; CDR3 protein: CASSYRKTGVSGNTIYF; clone size: .; V gene: TRBV6-2/TRBV6-3; J gene: TRBJ1-3; D gene: TRBD1
CDR3 DNA: TGTGCCAGCAGCCCACGGACAGCCGAAGATGAAAAACTGTTTTTT; CDR3 protein: CASSPRTAEDEKLFF; clone size: .; V gene: TRBV7-9; J gene: TRBJ1-4; D gene: .
CDR3 DNA: TGCAGTCCGACACAAGAGACCCAGTACTTC; CDR3 protein: CSPTQETQYF; clone size: .; V gene: TRBV20-1; J gene: TRBJ2-5; D gene: .
CDR3 DNA: TGTGCCAGCACGGGTATGTCCTACGAGCAGTACTTC; CDR3 protein: CASTGMSYEQYF; clone size: few; V gene: TRBV2; J gene: TRBJ2-7; D gene: .
CDR3 DNA: TGTGCCAGCAGTTTAAGGGGGAACAACACTGAAGCTTTCTTT; CDR3 protein: CASSLRGNNTEAFF; clone size: .; V gene: TRBV27; J gene: TRBJ1-1; D gene: .
CDR3 DNA: TGTGCCAGCAAAGGACAGGGTGAAACTTTCTTT; CDR3 protein: CASKGQGETFF; clone size: once; V gene: TRBV6-5; J gene: TRBJ1-1; D gene: TRBD1
CDR3 DNA: TGTGCCAGCAGCGCGTTAAGGAACACTGAAGCTTTCTTT; CDR3 protein: CASSALRNTEAFF; clone size: .; V gene: TRBV5-5; J gene: TRBJ1-1; D gene: .
CDR3 DNA: TGTGCCAGCAGCCTGCAGGGGTCTGGAAACACCATATATTTT; CDR3 protein: CASSLQGSGNTIYF; clone size: .; V gene: TRBV7-9; J gene: TRBJ1-3; D gene: .